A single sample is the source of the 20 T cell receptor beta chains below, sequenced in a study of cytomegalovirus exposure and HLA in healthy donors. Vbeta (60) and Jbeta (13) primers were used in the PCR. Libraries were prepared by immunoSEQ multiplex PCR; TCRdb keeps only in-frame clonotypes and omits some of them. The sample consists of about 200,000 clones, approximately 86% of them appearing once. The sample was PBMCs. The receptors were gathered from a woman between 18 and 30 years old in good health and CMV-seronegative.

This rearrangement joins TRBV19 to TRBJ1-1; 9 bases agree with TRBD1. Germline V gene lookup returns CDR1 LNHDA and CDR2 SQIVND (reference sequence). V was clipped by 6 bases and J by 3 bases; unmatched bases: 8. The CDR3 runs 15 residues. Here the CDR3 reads CASSNTGGRDTEAFF. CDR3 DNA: TGTGCCAGTAGCAACACAGGGGGCCGTGACACTGAAGCTTTCTTT.

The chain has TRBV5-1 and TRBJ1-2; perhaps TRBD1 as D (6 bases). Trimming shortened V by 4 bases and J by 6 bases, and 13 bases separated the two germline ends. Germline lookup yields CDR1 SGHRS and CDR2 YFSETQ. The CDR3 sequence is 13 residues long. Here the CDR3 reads CASSQGQKNGYTF. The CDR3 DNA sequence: TGCGCCAGCAGCCAAGGACAGAAAAATGGCTACACCTTC.

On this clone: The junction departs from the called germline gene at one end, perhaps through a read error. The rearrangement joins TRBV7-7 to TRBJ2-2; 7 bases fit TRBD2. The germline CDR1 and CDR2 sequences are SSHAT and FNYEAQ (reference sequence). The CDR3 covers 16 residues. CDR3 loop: CASSPVAGRNTGELFF. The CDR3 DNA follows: TGTGCTAGCAGCCCGGTAGCGGGTAGGAACACCGGGGAGCTGTTTTTT. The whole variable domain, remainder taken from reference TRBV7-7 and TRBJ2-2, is GAGVSQSPRYKVTKRGQDVTLRCDPISSHATLYWYQQALGQGPEFLTYFNYEAQPDKSGLPSDRFSAERPEGSISTLTIQRTEQRDSAMYRCASSPVAGRNTGELFFGEGSRLTVL.

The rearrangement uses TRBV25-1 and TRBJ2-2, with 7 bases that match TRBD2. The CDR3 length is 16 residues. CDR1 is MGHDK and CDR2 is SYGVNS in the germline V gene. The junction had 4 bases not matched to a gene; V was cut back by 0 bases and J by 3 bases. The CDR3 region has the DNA TGTGCCAGCAGTGAATACCCAGGGAGGGACACCGGGGAGCTGTTTTTT. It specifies CASSEYPGRDTGELFF.

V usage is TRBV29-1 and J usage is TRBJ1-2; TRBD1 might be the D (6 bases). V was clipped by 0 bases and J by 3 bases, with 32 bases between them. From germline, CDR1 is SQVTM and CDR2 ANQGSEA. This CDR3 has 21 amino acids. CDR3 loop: CSVEEPPPPTDPGGGDYGYTF. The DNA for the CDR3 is TGCAGCGTTGAAGAACCCCCTCCCCCGACCGACCCGGGAGGGGGGGACTATGGCTACACCTTC.

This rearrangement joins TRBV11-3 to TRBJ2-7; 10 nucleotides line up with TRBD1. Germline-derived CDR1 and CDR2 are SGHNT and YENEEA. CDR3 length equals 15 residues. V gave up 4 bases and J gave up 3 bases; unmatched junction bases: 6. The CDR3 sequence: CASSWDRGNFYEQYF. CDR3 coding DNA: TGTGCCAGCAGCTGGGACAGGGGAAATTTCTACGAGCAGTACTTC.

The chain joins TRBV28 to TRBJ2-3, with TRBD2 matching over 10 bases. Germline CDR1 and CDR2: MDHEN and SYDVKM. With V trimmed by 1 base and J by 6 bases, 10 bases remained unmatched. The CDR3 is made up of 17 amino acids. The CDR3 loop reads CASSLSKRTSGGDTQYF. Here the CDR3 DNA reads TGTGCCAGCAGTTTATCAAAGAGGACTAGCGGTGGGGATACGCAGTATTTT.

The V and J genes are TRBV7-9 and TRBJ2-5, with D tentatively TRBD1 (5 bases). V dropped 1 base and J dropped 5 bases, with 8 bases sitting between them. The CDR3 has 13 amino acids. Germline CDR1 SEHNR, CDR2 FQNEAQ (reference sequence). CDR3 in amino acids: CASSLDGHETQYF. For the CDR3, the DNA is TGTGCCAGCAGCTTAGATGGACATGAGACCCAGTACTTC.

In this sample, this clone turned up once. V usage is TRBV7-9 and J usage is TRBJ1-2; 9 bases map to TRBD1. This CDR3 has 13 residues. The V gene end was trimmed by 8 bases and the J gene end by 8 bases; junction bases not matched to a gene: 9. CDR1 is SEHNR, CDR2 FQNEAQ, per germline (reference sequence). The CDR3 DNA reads TGTGCCAGCTCCCTCACAGGGGGCTGGGGCTACACCTTC. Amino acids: CASSLTGGWGYTF.

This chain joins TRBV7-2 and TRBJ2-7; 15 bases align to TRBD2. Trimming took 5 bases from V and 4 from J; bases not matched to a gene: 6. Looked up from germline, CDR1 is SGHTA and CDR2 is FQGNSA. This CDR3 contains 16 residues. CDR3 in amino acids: CASSLRTSGRAYEQYF. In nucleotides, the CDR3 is TGTGCCAGCAGCCTAAGGACTAGCGGGAGGGCGTACGAGCAGTACTTC.

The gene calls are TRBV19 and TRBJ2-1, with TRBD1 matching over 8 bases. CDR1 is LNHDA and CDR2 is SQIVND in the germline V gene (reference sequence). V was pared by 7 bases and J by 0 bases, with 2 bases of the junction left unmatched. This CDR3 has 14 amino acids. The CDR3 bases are TGTGCCAGTACTGACAGGGGCTCCTACAATGAGCAGTTCTTC. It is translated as CASTDRGSYNEQFF.

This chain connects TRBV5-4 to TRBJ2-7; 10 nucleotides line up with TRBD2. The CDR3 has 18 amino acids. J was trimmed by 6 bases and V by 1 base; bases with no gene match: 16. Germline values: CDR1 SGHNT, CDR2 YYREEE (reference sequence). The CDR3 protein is CASSLPYGGAGGPVEQYF. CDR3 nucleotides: TGTGCCAGCAGCTTGCCCTATGGTGGAGCGGGAGGGCCTGTCGAGCAGTACTTC. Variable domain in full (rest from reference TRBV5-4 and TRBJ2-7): ETGVTQSPTHLIKTRGQQVTLRCSSQSGHNTVSWYQQALGQGPQFIFQYYREEENGRGNFPPRFSGLQFPNYSSELNVNALELDDSALYLCASSLPYGGAGGPVEQYFGPGTRLTVT.

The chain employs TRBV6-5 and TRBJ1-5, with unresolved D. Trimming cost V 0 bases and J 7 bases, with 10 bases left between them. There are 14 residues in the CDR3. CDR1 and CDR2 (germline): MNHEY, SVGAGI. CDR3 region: CASSYSRVLQPQHF. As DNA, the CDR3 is TGTGCCAGCAGTTACTCGAGGGTTTTGCAGCCCCAGCATTTT.

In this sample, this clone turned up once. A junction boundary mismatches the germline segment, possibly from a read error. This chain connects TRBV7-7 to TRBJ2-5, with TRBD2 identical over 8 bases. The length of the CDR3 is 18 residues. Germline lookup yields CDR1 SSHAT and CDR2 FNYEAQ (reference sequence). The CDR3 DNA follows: TGTGCTAGCAGCTTAATTACGGTAGCGGGACGTAGAAAAGAGACCCAGTACTTC. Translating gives CASSLITVAGRRKETQYF.

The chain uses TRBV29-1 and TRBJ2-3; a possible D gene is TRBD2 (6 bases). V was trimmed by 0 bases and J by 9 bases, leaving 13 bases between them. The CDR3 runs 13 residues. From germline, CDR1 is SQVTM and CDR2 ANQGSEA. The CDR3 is CSVEDSHGGTQYF. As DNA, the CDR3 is TGCAGCGTTGAAGATTCTCACGGGGGAACGCAGTATTTT.

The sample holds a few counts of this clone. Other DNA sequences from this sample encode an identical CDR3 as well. The CDR3 DNA follows: TGTGCCAGCAGTTTACGTGGACCTGGACAGGGAGGGTGGGCCTACGAGCAGTACTTC. This gives the protein CASSLRGPGQGGWAYEQYF. This rearrangement joins TRBV27 to TRBJ2-7, with D possibly being TRBD1 (8 bases). From germline, CDR1 is MNHEY and CDR2 SMNVEV (reference sequence). V dropped 2 bases and J dropped 2 bases, with 25 bases sitting between them. This CDR3 contains 19 residues.

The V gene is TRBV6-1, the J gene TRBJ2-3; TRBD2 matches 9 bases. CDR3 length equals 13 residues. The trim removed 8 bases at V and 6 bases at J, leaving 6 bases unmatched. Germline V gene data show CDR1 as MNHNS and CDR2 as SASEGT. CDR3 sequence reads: CASGTSTFDTQYF. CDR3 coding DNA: TGTGCCAGCGGGACTAGCACTTTCGATACGCAGTATTTT.

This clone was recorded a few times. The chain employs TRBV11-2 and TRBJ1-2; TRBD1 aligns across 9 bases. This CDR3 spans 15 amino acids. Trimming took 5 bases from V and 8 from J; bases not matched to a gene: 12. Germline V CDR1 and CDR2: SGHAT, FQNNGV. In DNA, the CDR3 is TGTGCCAGCAGCGGACTCGGGACAGGGTCGGGGGGCTACACCTTC. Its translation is CASSGLGTGSGGYTF.

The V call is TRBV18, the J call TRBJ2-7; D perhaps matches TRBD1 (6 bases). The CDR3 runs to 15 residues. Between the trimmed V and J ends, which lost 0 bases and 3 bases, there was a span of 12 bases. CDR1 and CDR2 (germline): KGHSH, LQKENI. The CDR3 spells CASSPPVDSDYEQYF. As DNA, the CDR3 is TGTGCCAGCTCACCACCGGTGGACAGCGACTACGAGCAGTACTTC. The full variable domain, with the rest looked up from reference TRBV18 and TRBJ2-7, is NAGVMQNPRHLVRRRGQEARLRCSPMKGHSHVYWYRQLPEEGLKFMVYLQKENIIDESGMPKERFSAEFPKEGPSILRIQQVVRGDSAAYFCASSPPVDSDYEQYFGPGTRLTVT.

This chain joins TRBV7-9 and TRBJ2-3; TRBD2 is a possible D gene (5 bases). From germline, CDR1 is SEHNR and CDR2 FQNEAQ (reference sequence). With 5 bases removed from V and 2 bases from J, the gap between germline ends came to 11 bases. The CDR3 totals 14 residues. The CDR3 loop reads CASSLSSPTDTQYF. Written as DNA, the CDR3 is TGTGCCAGCAGCCTCTCTAGCCCCACAGATACGCAGTATTTT.